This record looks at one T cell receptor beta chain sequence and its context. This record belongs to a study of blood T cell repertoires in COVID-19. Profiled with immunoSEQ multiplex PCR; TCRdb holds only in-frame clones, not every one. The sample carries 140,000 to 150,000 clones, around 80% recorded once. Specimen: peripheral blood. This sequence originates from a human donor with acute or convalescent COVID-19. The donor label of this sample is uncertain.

CDR3 region: CASVEGSYSNQPQHF. CDR3 DNA sequence: TGTGCCAGCGTGGAGGGGAGCTATAGCAATCAGCCCCAGCATTTT. V gene TRBV2 combines with J gene TRBJ1-5; possibly TRBD1 for D (5 bases). CDR3 length equals 15 residues. Trimming removed 8 bases at V and 0 bases at J, with 14 bases between. Germline-derived CDR1 and CDR2 are SNHLY and FYNNEI.